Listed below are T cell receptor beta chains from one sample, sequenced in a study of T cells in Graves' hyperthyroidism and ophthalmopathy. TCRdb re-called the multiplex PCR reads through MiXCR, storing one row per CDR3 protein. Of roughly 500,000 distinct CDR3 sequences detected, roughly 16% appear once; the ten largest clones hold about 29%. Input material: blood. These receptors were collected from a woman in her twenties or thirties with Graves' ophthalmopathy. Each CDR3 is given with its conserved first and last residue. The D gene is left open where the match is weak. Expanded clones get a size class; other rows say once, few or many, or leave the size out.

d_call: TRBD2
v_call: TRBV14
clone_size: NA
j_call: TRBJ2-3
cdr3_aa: CASRRTSGNTDTQYF
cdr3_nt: TGTGCCAGCAGACGGACTAGCGGAAACACAGATACGCAGTATTTT

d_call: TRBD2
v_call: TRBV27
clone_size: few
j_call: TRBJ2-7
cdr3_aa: CASSFHSGSYPYEQYF
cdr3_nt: TGTGCCAGCAGTTTCCATAGCGGGTCTTACCCCTACGAGCAGTACTTC

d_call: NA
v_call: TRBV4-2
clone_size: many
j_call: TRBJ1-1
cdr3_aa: CASSDVQGSTEAFF
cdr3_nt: TGTGCCAGCAGCGACGTACAGGGTAGCACTGAAGCTTTCTTT

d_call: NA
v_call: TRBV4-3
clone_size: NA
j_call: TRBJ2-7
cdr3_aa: CASSQDTSREQYF
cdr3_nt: TGCGCCAGCAGCCAAGACACCAGCCGCGAGCAGTACTTC

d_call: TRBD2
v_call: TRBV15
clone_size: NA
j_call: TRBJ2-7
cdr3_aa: CATSKGLAGRSSYEQYF
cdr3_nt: TGTGCCACCAGCAAGGGACTAGCGGGAAGGAGCTCCTACGAGCAGTACTTC

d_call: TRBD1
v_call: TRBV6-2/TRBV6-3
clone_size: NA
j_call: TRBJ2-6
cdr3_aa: CASSYSGTGMPVVGANVLTF
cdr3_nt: TGTGCCAGCAGTTACTCCGGGACAGGGATGCCGGTAGTTGGGGCCAACGTCCTGACTTTC

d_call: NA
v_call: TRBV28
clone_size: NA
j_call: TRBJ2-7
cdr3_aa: CASSPDFRRKFYEQYF
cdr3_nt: TGTGCCAGCAGTCCGGACTTTCGACGGAAGTTCTACGAGCAGTACTTC

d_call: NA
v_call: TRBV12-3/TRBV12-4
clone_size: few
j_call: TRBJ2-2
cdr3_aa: CASSLKGAFTGELFF
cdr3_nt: TGTGCCAGCAGTTTGAAAGGGGCGTTCACCGGGGAGCTGTTTTTT

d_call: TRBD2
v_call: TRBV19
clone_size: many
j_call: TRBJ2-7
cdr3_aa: CASSALAGDEQYF
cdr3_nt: TGTGCCAGTAGCGCTCTAGCGGGAGACGAGCAGTACTTC

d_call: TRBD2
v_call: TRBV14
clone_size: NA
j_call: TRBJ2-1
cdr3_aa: CASSQGLGLAGGSSYNEQFF
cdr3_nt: TGTGCCAGCAGCCAAGGTCTAGGACTAGCGGGAGGGAGCTCCTACAATGAGCAGTTCTTC